These 10 T cell receptor beta chains were sequenced from one sample in a study of CD8+CD57+ T cells in acquired aplastic anemia (dated by TCRdb to 2016 to 2019). TCRdb names Illumina HiSeq 2000 as the instrument used. Genomic DNA served as template for TCR beta VDJ combination and CDR3 sequence profiling. TCRdb trimmed public reads at Q25 via fastp, called clones via MiXCR and kept in-frame beta chains. Rows with a matching CDR3 protein are joined into one entry that keeps the most common DNA and genes. Counted in this sample were some 290,000 distinct CDR3 sequences; roughly 50% of them appeared once. The ten most abundant clones make up under 8.5% of the sample. The sample comprised sorted CD4+, CD8+, or CD8+CD57+ T cells (not recorded which) from PBMCs. These receptors were obtained from a human donor with severe aplastic anemia or a healthy control (not recorded which).

On this clonotype: Mismatch with germline at one junction end may stem from a read error. This sequence joins TRBV7-9 and TRBJ1-4, with D possibly being TRBD1 (5 bases). The CDR3 totals 14 residues. Germline CDR1 reads SEHNR; CDR2 reads FQNEAQ (reference sequence). This CDR3 reads CASSLERGTEKLFF. In nucleotides, the CDR3 is TGTGCCAGCAGCTTAGAGAGGGGCACTGAAAAACTGTTTTTC.

The CDR3 sequence is CASSFPGSDEQYF. CDR3 bases: TGTGCCAGCAGCTTCCCAGGGTCGGACGAGCAGTACTTC. The chain uses TRBV7-3 and TRBJ2-7, with D possibly matching TRBD1 (5 bases). V shed 3 bases and J shed 5 bases, with 11 bases lying between them. This CDR3 has 13 amino acids. CDR1 and CDR2 from the germline V gene are SGHTA and FQGTGA.

The chain couples TRBV10-3 to TRBJ1-5; TRBD1 is a possible D gene (5 bases). This CDR3 spans 15 amino acids. Trimming removed 3 bases from V and 3 bases from J, with 12 bases in between. The germline gives CDR1 ENHRY, CDR2 SYGVKD. The chain's CDR3 is CAISDHGGINQPQHF. The DNA for the CDR3 is TGTGCCATCAGTGACCACGGGGGGATCAATCAGCCCCAGCATTTT.

This clonotype was counted only a few times. The chain joins TRBV7-8 to TRBJ2-7, with 10 bases identical to TRBD1. The CDR3 consists of 15 residues. Germline V gives CDR1 SGHVS, CDR2 FQNEAQ. J was trimmed by 5 bases and V by 1 base; bases with no gene match: 5. Here the CDR3 reads CASSLGTGGSNEQYF. CDR3 sequence (DNA): TGTGCCAGCAGCTTAGGGACAGGGGGTAGCAACGAGCAGTACTTC.

The CDR3 sequence: CSARDGGREAFF. The DNA of the CDR3 is TGCAGTGCTAGAGATGGGGGGAGGGAAGCTTTCTTT. The V call is TRBV20-1, the J call TRBJ1-1; D possibly corresponds to TRBD1 (5 bases). The CDR3 is 12 amino acids. Germline loops: CDR1 DFQATT, CDR2 SNEGSKA (reference sequence). The V and J ends lost 0 bases and 8 bases respectively, with 10 bases between them.

Concerning this clonotype itself: The conserved closing phenylalanine or tryptophan is absent in this CDR3, likely reflecting a read error. This chain links TRBV29-1 with TRBJ2-7; 9 nucleotides agree with TRBD1. Germline V gene lookup returns CDR1 SQVTM and CDR2 ANQGSEA. The CDR3 spans 12 residues. V lost 6 bases and J lost 3; bases outside the gene matches: 3. Written as DNA, the CDR3 is TGCAGCGTCGAGGGACAGGGCTACGAGCAGTACCTC. It yields the protein CSVEGQGYEQYL.

The V gene is TRBV7-2, the J gene TRBJ2-1; TRBD2 matches 8 bases. The CDR3 consists of 16 residues. Trimming cost V 7 bases and J 3 bases; bases outside gene matches: 11. Germline V lookup: CDR1 SGHTA, CDR2 FQGNSA. CDR3 sequence: CASNPGGAYHYNEQFF. In DNA, the CDR3 is TGTGCCAGCAACCCGGGGGGGGCTTACCACTACAATGAGCAGTTCTTC.

The chain couples TRBV9 to TRBJ2-3; 7 nucleotides line up with TRBD2. J gave up 3 bases and V 4 bases, and 5 bases lay outside the gene matches. This CDR3 comprises 14 residues. Germline values: CDR1 SGDLS, CDR2 YYNGEE. The CDR3 nucleotides read TGTGCCAGCAGCCCCAGCGGGGCTACAGATACGCAGTATTTT. Translated, it gives CASSPSGATDTQYF.

This clonotype was recorded at least ten times. This sequence joins TRBV20-1 and TRBJ2-4; 8 bases line up with TRBD2. The CDR3 is made up of 16 amino acids. The germline gives CDR1 DFQATT, CDR2 SNEGSKA (reference sequence). V shed 6 bases, J shed 4 bases, and the junction held 14 bases outside the gene matches. The CDR3 bases are TGCAGTGCCAACTCTCTGGGACTAGGGATAAAAAACATTCAGTACTTC. The encoded protein is CSANSLGLGIKNIQYF.

This clonotype was counted between two and nine times. The V gene is TRBV5-1, the J gene TRBJ2-3, with 9 bases lining up with TRBD1. CDR3 length equals 16 residues. With 3 bases clipped from V and 2 bases from J, the junction kept 7 bases outside the gene matches. CDR1 is SGHRS and CDR2 is YFSETQ in the germline V gene. CDR3 in amino acids: CASSSGDRASTDTQYF. The CDR3 DNA sequence: TGCGCCAGCAGCTCGGGGGACAGGGCTTCCACAGATACGCAGTATTTT.